The T cell receptor beta chain described here comes from a study of T cell repertoires in cytomegalovirus infection. Study overall: Public TCR beta signatures marked donors with CMV infection and the matching HLA.

General observations from the study: In two of eight donors, the top clonotype was HLA-C-restricted CMV-specific.

Concerning this clonotype itself: Its antigen is unknown.

TCRdb redid the calling of the reads with MiXCR, one entry per CDR3 protein. The sample records hundreds of thousands of distinct CDR3 sequences, roughly 15% being singletons. The CDR3 contains 14 residues. V gave up 5 bases and J gave up 0 bases, with 10 bases separating them. V gene TRBV12-3 or TRBV12-4 combines with J gene TRBJ1-1; D is unclear. Sequencing input: PBMCs. This TCR was recovered from a human donor in good health (CMV status not recorded). Some clones in this sample may be carry-over from other donors' samples. The DNA for the CDR3 is TGTGCCAGCAGTAGTGACATCCTGAACACTGAAGCTTTCTTT. Its protein is CASSSDILNTEAFF.